This T cell receptor (beta chain) stems from a study of T cell responses to AZD1222 COVID-19 vaccine. Points from the study as a whole: Just five or six AZD1222 recipients were seropositive at baseline. Elevations in Spike-specific TCR breadth and depth followed administration of two AZD1222 doses. Donors were chiefly white British, with a greater number of females, and clonal diversity was perhaps underestimated. There were vaccine-associated CD4 TCRs across spike, dominant at 160-218 and 743-854.

This clone was seen a single time. Its antigen is not known. Using immunoSEQ multiplex PCR, the repertoire was profiled, and TCRdb retains in-frame clones only, with some absent. In the table there are about 220,000 clones, about 93% of which are singletons. This receptor was obtained from an adult in good health. The starting material was peripheral blood, obtained on day 0 of MenACWY control vaccination.

The CDR3 DNA follows: TGTGCCAGTAGTATGGACAGGGAGGATACTGAAGCTTTCTTT. Translated: CASSMDREDTEAFF. The chain is built from TRBV19 and TRBJ1-1, with TRBD1 identical over 8 bases. This CDR3 contains 14 residues. CDR1 is LNHDA, CDR2 SQIVND, per germline (reference sequence). The V and J ends lost 3 bases and 5 bases, in that order; junction bases with no gene match: 5.